The 2 T cell receptor beta chains reported below all come from one sample, sequenced in a study of CD8+CD57+ T cells in acquired aplastic anemia. Genomic DNA was employed as the template in profiling TCR beta VDJ and CDR3. TCRdb reprocessed the reads with MiXCR, giving one entry per CDR3 protein. The repertoire has 450,000 to 550,000 distinct CDR3 sequences, about a third of them found once; the top ten carry 0.75% to 0.95%. Sequenced patients had shown CD8+CD57+ cell expansion by flow cytometry. The sequenced material came from sorted CD4+, CD8+, or CD8+CD57+ T cells (not recorded which) from PBMCs. The receptors derive from a human donor with aplastic anemia.

The sample holds a few counts of this clonotype. A read error may explain this, as a much larger clone is one base away. The rearrangement uses TRBV10-3 and TRBJ1-1, with 10 bases that match TRBD1. V shed 4 bases, J shed 5 bases, and the junction held 7 bases outside the gene matches. The CDR3 totals 15 residues. Germline CDR1 and CDR2: ENHRY and SYGVKD. This CDR3 reads CAISGDGTGVTEAFF. CDR3 nucleotide sequence: TGTGCCATCAGTGGGGACGGGACAGGGGTTACTGAAGCTTTCTTT.

J is TRBJ2-7 and V is TRBV19; 9 bases are a match to TRBD2. The CDR3 has 15 amino acids. Germline CDR1 LNHDA, CDR2 SQIVND (reference sequence). V gave up 5 bases and J gave up 1 base; unmatched junction bases: 6. DNA for the CDR3: TGTGCCAGTAGTGTGGGACTAGCACCTTCCTACGAGCAGTACTTC. This gives the protein CASSVGLAPSYEQYF.